Listed here is a single TCR beta chain. The sample is drawn from a study of control samples from healthy donors and cancer patients. The method was immunoSEQ multiplex PCR; TCRdb's version includes in-frame clones alone and lacks a portion of them. The table has some 120,000 clones, 88% seen once; the top ten hold less than 3%. The CDR3 has 12 residues. Germline assignment: CDR1 LNHDA and CDR2 SQIVND (reference sequence). V was trimmed by 4 bases and J by 3 bases, leaving 4 bases between them. The V and J genes are TRBV19 and TRBJ1-5; D call uncertain. Sequencing was carried out using blood. This receptor was taken from a woman in her seventies in good health. The CDR3, as DNA: TGTGCCAGTAGTACACACAATCAGCCCCAGCATTTT. It codes for CASSTHNQPQHF.